The 18 T cell receptor beta chains below come from one sample, sequenced in a study of human T cells and chemical hapten exposure. The time point denotes: patch test 3, about 24 weeks after DPC sensitization. The treatment was: therapeutic diphenylcyclopropenone sensitization with weekly scalp DPC. TCRdb passed the RACE reads through MiXCR, listing each CDR3 protein once. The repertoire holds tens of thousands of distinct CDR3 sequences, with around 10% as singletons. The source was whole blood, collected in connection with sensitization to the hapten diphenylcyclopropenone (DPC). Receptors originate from a woman aged 30 to 39 with alopecia areata. Some clones in this sample may be carry-over from other donors' samples.

The genes are TRBV24-1 and TRBJ1-1; D unresolved. The CDR3 is 14 residues long. Germline V gene sequence: CDR1 KGHDR, CDR2 SFDVKD. V lost 2 bases to trimming and J lost 5 bases, with 11 bases between them. CDR3 DNA sequence: TGTGCCACCAGTGATTCCGAACATGGGACTGAAGCTTTCTTT. It is translated as CATSDSEHGTEAFF.

At least ten counts were recorded for this clonotype. The V and J genes are TRBV7-9 and TRBJ2-1; D ambiguous. The CDR3 consists of 14 residues. The germline CDR1 and CDR2 sequences are SEHNR and FQNEAQ (reference sequence). V lost 2 bases and J 1 base, leaving 6 bases between the germline ends. The CDR3 coding sequence is TGTGCCAGCAGCTTAAGCGAATCCTACAATGAGCAGTTCTTC. Protein product: CASSLSESYNEQFF.

At least ten counts were recorded for this clonotype. The chain links TRBV5-4 to TRBJ2-3, with 9 bases fitting TRBD2. CDR3 size: 17 residues. Germline assignment: CDR1 SGHNT and CDR2 YYREEE (reference sequence). V trimming: 7 bases; J trimming: 0 bases; junction bases outside the gene matches: 12. The CDR3 nucleotides are TGTGCCAGCGCCAAGGAGACTAGCGGTTCTAGCACAGATACGCAGTATTTT. Protein sequence: CASAKETSGSSTDTQYF.

The chain links TRBV12-3 or TRBV12-4 to TRBJ1-1; TRBD1 is a possible D gene (5 bases). CDR3 length equals 15 residues. V lost 7 bases and J 5 bases, leaving 20 bases between the germline ends. The DNA for the CDR3 is TGTGCCAGCAACGGTAGGGACGGGTTTAGGACTGAAGCTTTCTTT. Translating gives CASNGRDGFRTEAFF.

This clonotype has just a few counts. The chain has TRBV28 and TRBJ2-7; D possibly corresponds to TRBD2 (7 bases). Germline CDR1 is MDHEN and CDR2 is SYDVKM. CDR3 length: 13 residues. Trimming stripped 3 bases from V and 7 bases from J, with 13 bases between. The CDR3 DNA reads as TGTGCCAGCAGTTTCCGGGGGGCGGCTGAGCAGTACTTC. Translation: CASSFRGAAEQYF.

This clonotype occurred a few times. This chain links TRBV6-2 or TRBV6-3 with TRBJ1-1; weak D call: TRBD1 (6 bases). Germline lookup yields CDR1 MNHEY and CDR2 SVGEGT. V dropped 8 bases and J dropped 5 bases, with 15 bases sitting between them. This CDR3 comprises 13 residues. The CDR3 here is CASGGSPPTEAFF. In DNA form, the CDR3 reads TGTGCCAGCGGGGGCAGCCCACCGACTGAAGCTTTCTTT.

This clonotype was counted at least ten times. The V call is TRBV12-3 or TRBV12-4, the J call TRBJ1-1; D may be TRBD1 (6 bases). Trimming removed 4 bases from V and 7 bases from J, with 19 bases in between. The CDR3 sequence is 15 residues long. This CDR3 reads CASSWGLDRGNEAFF. In nucleotides, the CDR3 is TGTGCCAGCAGTTGGGGTCTGGATAGGGGGAATGAAGCTTTCTTT.

V usage is TRBV7-8 and J usage is TRBJ1-6; 10 nucleotides align to TRBD1. CDR1 is SGHVS and CDR2 is FQNEAQ in the germline V gene. The CDR3 extends over 14 amino acids. The ends lost 5 bases at V and 15 bases at J; junction bases unmatched: 10. CDR3 sequence: CASSRDRGINHLHF. The CDR3 DNA follows: TGTGCCAGCAGCCGGGACAGGGGAATCAATCACCTCCACTTT.

This clonotype was found many times. V and J are TRBV7-3 and TRBJ1-1, with D tentatively TRBD1 (5 bases). CDR1 is SGHTA, CDR2 FQGTGA, per germline. This CDR3 has 13 residues. Trimming removed 3 bases at V and 1 base at J, with 6 bases between. Here the CDR3 DNA reads TGTGCCAGCAGCTTGACAGAGAACACTGAAGCTTTCTTT. This codes for CASSLTENTEAFF.

This clonotype has at least ten counts. This chain joins TRBV6-6 and TRBJ1-5; D not certain. V gave up 1 base and J gave up 1 base, with 5 bases separating them. The CDR3 totals 14 residues. Germline values: CDR1 MNHNY, CDR2 SVGAGI (reference sequence). The CDR3 loop is CASSYFHSNQPQHF. DNA for the CDR3: TGTGCCAGCAGTTACTTTCACAGCAATCAGCCCCAGCATTTT.

This clonotype occurred once. The genes are TRBV10-3 and TRBJ2-3; D unclear. The CDR3 runs 12 residues. V was trimmed by 10 bases and J by 3 bases, leaving 11 bases between them. Germline V gives CDR1 ENHRY, CDR2 SYGVKD. In DNA, the CDR3 is TGTGCCACCAGGACCCAAACAGATACGCAGTATTTT. This translates into CATRTQTDTQYF.

In its sample, this clonotype was seen many times. The gene calls are TRBV27 and TRBJ2-1, with TRBD2 matching over 7 bases. Per the germline V gene, CDR1 is MNHEY and CDR2 is SMNVEV (reference sequence). The CDR3 runs 15 residues. V lost 6 bases to trimming and J lost 4 bases; unmatched junction nucleotides: 9. The CDR3 DNA reads as TGTGCCAGCAGGTTGGGACTACACGTGTACAATGAGCAGTTCTTC. Translated: CASRLGLHVYNEQFF.

The genes are TRBV6-1 and TRBJ2-3; D uncertain. Germline CDR1 is MNHNS and CDR2 is SASEGT. The CDR3 has 14 amino acids. Trimming pared 2 bases from V and 2 bases from J, leaving 8 bases between. The CDR3 region is CASSEYAPTDTQYF. The CDR3 nucleotides are TGTGCCAGCAGTGAATATGCCCCCACAGATACGCAGTATTTT.

This clonotype was observed a handful of times. The chain links TRBV7-2 to TRBJ2-2; D is ambiguous. V was trimmed by 2 bases and J by 1 base, leaving 5 bases between them. The CDR3 extends over 14 amino acids. CDR1 SGHTA and CDR2 FQGNSA come from the germline V gene. In DNA, the CDR3 is TGTGCCAGCAGCTTAATCCAGAACACCGGGGAGCTGTTTTTT. It is translated as CASSLIQNTGELFF.

There are many counts of this clonotype. This chain joins TRBV29-1 and TRBJ2-2; the D is unclear. V lost 4 bases to trimming and J lost 1 base, with 10 bases between them. CDR3 length equals 14 residues. Germline V CDR1 and CDR2: SQVTM, ANQGSEA. CDR3 residues: CSVARTGNTGELFF. DNA of the CDR3: TGCAGCGTTGCAAGGACGGGGAACACCGGGGAGCTGTTTTTT.

This chain uses TRBV7-2 with TRBJ1-5; D gene uncertain. Germline lookup yields CDR1 SGHTA and CDR2 FQGNSA. V shed 1 base and J shed 6 bases, with 7 bases lying between them. This CDR3 has 13 amino acids. Here the CDR3 reads CASSLGVAQPQHF. Written as DNA, the CDR3 is TGTGCCAGCAGCTTAGGTGTCGCTCAGCCCCAGCATTTT.

This clonotype was seen at least ten times. The chain has TRBV28 and TRBJ1-2; no firm D call. Germline CDR1 reads MDHEN; CDR2 reads SYDVKM. Trimming shortened V by 7 bases and J by 8 bases, and 17 bases separated the two germline ends. The length of the CDR3 is 13 residues. Here the CDR3 DNA reads TGTGCCAGCACCGGATCCCGTTTGGGCGGCTACACCTTC. This sequence encodes CASTGSRLGGYTF.

Only a few counts were recorded for this clonotype. V usage is TRBV20-1 and J usage is TRBJ2-5, with TRBD1 matching over 7 bases. Trimming took 5 bases from V and 6 from J; bases not matched to a gene: 12. Germline CDR1 and CDR2: DFQATT and SNEGSKA (reference sequence). This CDR3 is built from 14 residues. The CDR3 spells CSAFSGTARQTQYF. CDR3 bases: TGCAGTGCTTTCTCCGGGACAGCTCGACAGACCCAGTACTTC.